This TCR beta chain was captured by sequencing in a study of preoperative IRX-2 immunotherapy in early breast cancer. Documented treatment: preoperative locoregional IRX-2 cytokine immunotherapy. This clone was counted between two and nine times. The CDR3 is 15 residues long. V lost 2 bases and J 2 bases, leaving 11 bases between the germline ends. Looked up from germline, CDR1 is MDHEN and CDR2 is SYDVKM. Only in-frame clones appear in the TCRdb table, and some are missing; sequencing was by immunoSEQ multiplex PCR. The table has about 89,000 clones, roughly 88% seen once; the top ten hold roughly 1.9%.

Specimen: tumor tissue, collected after IRX-2 immunotherapy. V is TRBV28 and J is TRBJ2-3; possibly TRBD1 for D (7 bases). This TCR came from a human donor with breast cancer. DNA for the CDR3: TGTGCCAGCAGTTTACAGGGGGGAAACACAGATACGCAGTATTTT. It yields the protein CASSLQGGNTDTQYF.